A selection of T cell receptor beta chains follows, all from one sample in a study of beta chain features in type 1 diabetes. Clones were read by immunoSEQ multiplex PCR, and TCRdb kept only the in-frame ones, dropping some. The sample lists about 930,000 clones, under 20% occurring once. The specimen sequenced was naive CD4+ T cells from blood. The receptors come from a woman aged 18-29 years in good health. The CDR3 runs from the conserved cysteine through the conserved F or W. The order of the fields is V gene, clone size, D gene, J gene, CDR3 DNA, CDR3 protein. A D gene is named only where the DNA matches it firmly. Rows give clone size only sometimes, using once, few, many, or a class for an expanded clone.

>TRBV27|NA|NA|TRBJ2-3
TGTGCCAGCAGTTTATCCGTTGCAGATACGCAGTATTTT
CASSLSVADTQYF
>TRBV28|few|NA|TRBJ2-7
TGTGCCAGCAGTTCGCAAGACGAGCAGTACTTC
CASSSQDEQYF
>TRBV6-9|NA|TRBD2|TRBJ2-2
TGTGCCAGCAGTTATTTTGAAGGGACTAGCAAATACACCGGGGAGCTGTTTTTT
CASSYFEGTSKYTGELFF
>TRBV2|few|TRBD1|TRBJ2-1
TGTGCCAGCAGAGAGGACAGGTCGAAACAGTTCTTC
CASREDRSKQFF
>TRBV11-2|few|NA|TRBJ2-5
TGTGCCAGCAGCCCCCGCTTTGTGACGAAAAGACAAGAGACCCAGTACTTC
CASSPRFVTKRQETQYF
>TRBV27|NA|NA|TRBJ2-3
TGTGCCAGCAGACGGACTCCTAGCACAGATACGCAGTATTTT
CASRRTPSTDTQYF
>TRBV29-1|few|TRBD2|TRBJ2-3
TGCAGCTCCATAGCGGGGTTCACAGATACGCAGTATTTT
CSSIAGFTDTQYF
>TRBV27|NA|NA|TRBJ1-2
TGTGCCAGCAGTTTATCCCGAGGTTACGGTAACTATGGCTACACCTTC
CASSLSRGYGNYGYTF
>TRBV19|NA|TRBD1|TRBJ2-7
TGTGCCAGTAAGTTGCCTGACAGGGACGAGCAGTACTTC
CASKLPDRDEQYF
>TRBV6-6|NA|NA|TRBJ1-2
TGTGCCAGCAGTTACGAGTCTCAGGTGCCTTATGGCTACACCTTC
CASSYESQVPYGYTF
>TRBV5-1|few|TRBD2|TRBJ2-5
TGCGCCAGCAGCTTGGGACTAGCGGGTGTAGAAGAGACCCAGTACTTC
CASSLGLAGVEETQYF
>TRBV19|NA|TRBD1|TRBJ1-5
TGTGCCAGTAGCCGGGACAGGGGGCCCCATCAGCCCCAGCATTTT
CASSRDRGPHQPQHF
>TRBV29-1|NA|NA|TRBJ2-1
TGCAGCGCTCGGGGGGCGGTACACAATGAGCAGTTCTTC
CSARGAVHNEQFF
>TRBV25-1|NA|NA|TRBJ2-3
TGTGCCAGCAGTGCTTCGGGAGTTGGCACAGATACGCAGTATTTT
CASSASGVGTDTQYF
>TRBV27|NA|NA|TRBJ2-7
TGTGCCAGCAGTTCACCTCTCCGGAGGGGCACCTACGAGCAGTACTTC
CASSSPLRRGTYEQYF
>TRBV9|NA|TRBD2|TRBJ2-2
TGTGCCAGCAGCGTAGCTAGCGGGAGGGCCACCGGGGAGCTGTTTTTT
CASSVASGRATGELFF
>TRBV5-4|NA|NA|TRBJ2-6
TGTGCCAGCAGCCTATCCGGGACAGGGGCCAACGTCCTGACTTTC
CASSLSGTGANVLTF
>TRBV18|NA|TRBD2|TRBJ2-1
TGTGCCAGCTCACAGGGACTAGCGGGAGATGAGCAGTTCTTC
CASSQGLAGDEQFF
>TRBV7-2|NA|NA|TRBJ1-3
TGTGCCAGCAGCTTATTCGGGTACTCTGGAAACACCATATATTTT
CASSLFGYSGNTIYF
>TRBV21-1|NA|NA|TRBJ2-3
TGTGCCAGCAGCAAAGAAGAGAGTACTCGTGGAGACACAGATACGCAGTATTTT
CASSKEESTRGDTDTQYF